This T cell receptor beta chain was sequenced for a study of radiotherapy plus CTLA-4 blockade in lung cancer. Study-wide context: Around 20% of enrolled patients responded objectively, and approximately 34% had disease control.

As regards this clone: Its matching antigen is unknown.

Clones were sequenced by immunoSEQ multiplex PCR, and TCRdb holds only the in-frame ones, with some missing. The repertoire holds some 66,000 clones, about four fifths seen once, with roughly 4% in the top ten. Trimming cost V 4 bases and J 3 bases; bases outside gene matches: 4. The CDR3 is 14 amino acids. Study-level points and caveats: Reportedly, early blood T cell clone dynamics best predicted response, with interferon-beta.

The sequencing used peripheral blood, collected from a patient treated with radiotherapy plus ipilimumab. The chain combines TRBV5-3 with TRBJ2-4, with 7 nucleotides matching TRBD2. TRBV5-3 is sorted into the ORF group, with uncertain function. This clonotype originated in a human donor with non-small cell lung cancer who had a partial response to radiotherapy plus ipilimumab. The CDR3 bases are TGTGCCAGAAGCGTCCGGGAGGACAAAAACATTCAGTACTTC. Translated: CARSVREDKNIQYF.